Only a few counts were recorded for the clone carrying this T cell receptor beta chain. Its cognate antigen is unknown. An end of the junction does not agree with germline; a read error may underlie this. TCRdb fed the RT-PCR reads into MiXCR, producing one record per CDR3 protein. The sample carries some 850,000 distinct CDR3 sequences, around 20% recorded once. These data originate in a study of response to subunit inactivated influenza vaccine. Study results and limitations: Seasonal influenza vaccination, on each occasion, was suggested by the authors to recruit few new T cells.

This CDR3 has 15 residues. The germline V gene has CDR1 LGHNA and CDR2 YSLEER. V usage is TRBV4-3 and J usage is TRBJ2-3, with 7 bases fitting TRBD2. This clonotype was sampled from a man in his fifties who received an inactivated influenza vaccine. This specimen consisted of PBMCs from blood, obtained 4 to 6 days after vaccination. The CDR3 nucleotides are TGCGCCAGCAGCCAAGACCGCGGGAGCAAAGATACGCAGTATTTT. Protein sequence: CASSQDRGSKDTQYF.